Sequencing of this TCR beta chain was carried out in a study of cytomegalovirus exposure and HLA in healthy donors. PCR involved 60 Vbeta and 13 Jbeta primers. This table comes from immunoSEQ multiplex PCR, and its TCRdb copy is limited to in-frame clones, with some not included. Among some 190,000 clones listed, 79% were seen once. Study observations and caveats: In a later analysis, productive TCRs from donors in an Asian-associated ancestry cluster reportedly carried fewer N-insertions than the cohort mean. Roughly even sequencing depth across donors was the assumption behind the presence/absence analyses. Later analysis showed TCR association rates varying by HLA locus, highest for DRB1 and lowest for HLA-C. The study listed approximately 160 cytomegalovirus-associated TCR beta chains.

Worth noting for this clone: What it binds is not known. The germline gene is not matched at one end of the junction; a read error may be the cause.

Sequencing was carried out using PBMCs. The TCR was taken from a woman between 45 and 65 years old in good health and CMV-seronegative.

CDR3 amino acids: CASSAAAGEVYEQYF. The CDR3 DNA reads as TGTGCTAGCAGCGCGGCTGCGGGGGAGGTCTACGAGCAGTACTTC. The V call is TRBV7-7, the J call TRBJ2-5; 7 bases match TRBD2. The end of the DNA is better explained by TRBJ2-7, so the J call may be wrong. The CDR3 is 15 residues long. Germline loops: CDR1 SSHAT, CDR2 FNYEAQ (reference sequence).